This T cell receptor (beta chain) was recovered during a study of blood T cells in healthy people across ages. Alongside a J-beta primer mix, a sample-barcoded 5' primer served in a second PCR lasting about 7 to 11 cycles. TCRdb fed the 5' RACE reads into MiXCR, producing one record per CDR3 protein. In the table there are hundreds of thousands of distinct CDR3 sequences, roughly 20% of which are singletons. Trimming took 10 bases from V and 7 from J; bases not matched to a gene: 16. Germline V lookup: CDR1 SNHLY, CDR2 FYNNEI. The CDR3 consists of 15 residues. This clonotype showed up just a few times.

The chain uses TRBV2 and TRBJ2-7; 10 positions match TRBD1. Sequenced input: blood. This receptor was taken from a man in his 70s in good health. This CDR3 reads CATKWGQGPIGEQYF. In nucleotides, the CDR3 is TGTGCCACCAAATGGGGACAGGGGCCCATCGGAGAGCAGTACTTC.